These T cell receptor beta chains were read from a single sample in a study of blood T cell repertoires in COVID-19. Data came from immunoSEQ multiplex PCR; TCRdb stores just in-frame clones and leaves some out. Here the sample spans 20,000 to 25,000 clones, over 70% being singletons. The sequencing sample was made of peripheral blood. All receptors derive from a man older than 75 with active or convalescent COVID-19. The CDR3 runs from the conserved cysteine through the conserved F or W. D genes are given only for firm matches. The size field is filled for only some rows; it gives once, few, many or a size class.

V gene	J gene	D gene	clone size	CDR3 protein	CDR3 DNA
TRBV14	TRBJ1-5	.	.	CASSQAPSLPQHF	TGTGCCAGCAGCCAAGCCCCAAGCCTTCCTCAGCATTTT
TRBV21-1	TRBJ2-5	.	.	CASSFRTGGRTQYF	TGTGCCAGCAGCTTTCGGACAGGGGGCCGGACCCAGTACTTC
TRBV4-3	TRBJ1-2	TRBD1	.	CASSQDRQGAVYGYTF	TGCGCCAGCAGCCAAGATCGGCAGGGGGCGGTCTATGGCTACACCTTC
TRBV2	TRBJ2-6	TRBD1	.	CASTGQGSGANVLTF	TGTGCCAGCACCGGACAGGGCTCTGGGGCCAACGTCCTGACTTTC
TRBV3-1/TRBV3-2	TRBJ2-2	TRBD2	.	CASSQHLAGGTGELFF	TGTGCCAGCAGCCAACACCTAGCGGGAGGCACCGGGGAGCTGTTTTTT
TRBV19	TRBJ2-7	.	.	CASSKTAGESYEQYF	TGTGCCAGTAGTAAAACGGCAGGGGAATCCTACGAGCAGTACTTC
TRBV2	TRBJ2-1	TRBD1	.	CASSDVTGGQNEQFF	TGTGCCAGCAGTGACGTGACAGGGGGTCAAAATGAGCAGTTCTTC
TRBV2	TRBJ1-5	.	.	CASSVGRQSVQPQHF	TGTGCCAGCAGTGTCGGGAGGCAATCGGTTCAGCCCCAGCATTTT
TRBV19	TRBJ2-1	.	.	CASSIVFAGPSNEQFF	TGTGCCAGTAGTATAGTGTTCGCAGGGCCATCCAATGAGCAGTTCTTC
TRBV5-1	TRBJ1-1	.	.	CASSGQPNTEAFF	TGCGCCAGCAGCGGACAGCCCAACACTGAAGCTTTCTTT
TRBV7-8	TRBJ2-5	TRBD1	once	CASSWRQGVQETQYF	TGTGCCAGCAGCTGGAGACAGGGGGTCCAAGAGACCCAGTACTTC
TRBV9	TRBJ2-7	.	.	CASSVKGGYEQYF	TGTGCCAGCAGCGTAAAAGGGGGATACGAGCAGTACTTC
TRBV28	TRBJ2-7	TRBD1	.	CASSLGTGQTAF	TGTGCCAGCAGTTTAGGGACGGGACAGACTGCCTTC
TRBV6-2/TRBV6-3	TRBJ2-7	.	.	CASSYAGQQHGYEQYF	TGTGCCAGCAGTTACGCCGGACAACAACATGGGTACGAGCAGTACTTC
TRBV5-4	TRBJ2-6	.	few	CASSLDGAKLTGANVLTF	TGTGCCAGCAGCTTGGACGGAGCAAAATTAACTGGGGCCAACGTCCTGACTTTC
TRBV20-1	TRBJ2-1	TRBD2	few	CSGGERGEQFF	TGCAGTGGCGGGGAGCGGGGTGAGCAGTTCTTC
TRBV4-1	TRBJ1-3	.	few	CASSQPGMKNTIYF	TGCGCCAGCAGCCAACCAGGGATGAAGAACACCATATATTTT
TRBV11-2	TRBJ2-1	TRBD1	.	CASSLATGNNEQFF	TGTGCCAGCAGCTTAGCGACAGGGAACAATGAGCAGTTCTTC
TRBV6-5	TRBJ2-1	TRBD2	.	CASTRAGGAEQFF	TGTGCCAGCACAAGGGCGGGAGGGGCTGAGCAGTTCTTC
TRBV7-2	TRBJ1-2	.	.	CASSLVDRALGGYTF	TGTGCCAGCAGCTTAGTGGACAGAGCCTTGGGGGGCTACACCTTC
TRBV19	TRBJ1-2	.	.	CASSIDQQSGYTF	TGTGCCAGTAGTATAGATCAACAGAGCGGCTACACCTTC
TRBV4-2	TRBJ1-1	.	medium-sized	CASSQGTDRASEAFF	TGTGCCAGCAGCCAAGGGACAGATAGGGCATCTGAAGCTTTCTTT
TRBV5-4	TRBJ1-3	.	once	CASSTGRNPGNTIYF	TGTGCCAGCAGCACCGGTAGAAACCCCGGGAACACCATATATTTT
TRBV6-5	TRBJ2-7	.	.	CASNQDTLYEQYF	TGTGCCAGCAACCAGGACACACTCTACGAGCAGTACTTC
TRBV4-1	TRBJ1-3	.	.	CASSPDTGRSSGNTIYF	TGCGCCAGCAGCCCGGATACAGGGAGAAGCTCTGGAAACACCATATATTTT
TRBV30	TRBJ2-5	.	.	CAWSHLLGEARETQYF	TGTGCCTGGAGCCACCTCCTGGGGGAGGCCCGGGAGACCCAGTACTTC
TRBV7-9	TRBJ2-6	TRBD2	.	CASSLVIGGAHGANVLTF	TGTGCCAGCAGCTTAGTCATCGGGGGGGCTCATGGGGCCAACGTCCTGACTTTC
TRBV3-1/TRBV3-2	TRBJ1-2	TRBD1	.	CASSNGWDRENGYTF	TGTGCCAGCAGCAACGGATGGGACAGAGAAAATGGCTACACCTTC
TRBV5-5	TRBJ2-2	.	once	CASSLSGSRGTGELFF	TGTGCCAGCAGCTTGTCGGGCTCCCGCGGGACCGGGGAGCTGTTTTTT
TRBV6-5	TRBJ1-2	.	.	CASTQGGLDGYTF	TGTGCCAGCACGCAAGGAGGGTTGGATGGCTACACCTTC
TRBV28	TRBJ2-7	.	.	CASSIRNEQYF	TGTGCCAGCAGTATCAGGAACGAGCAGTACTTC
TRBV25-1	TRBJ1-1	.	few	CASRQTMNTEAFF	TGTGCCAGCAGACAAACCATGAACACTGAAGCTTTCTTT
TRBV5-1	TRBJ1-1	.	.	CASSLPGPNTEAFF	TGCGCCAGCAGCTTGCCTGGGCCGAACACTGAAGCTTTCTTT
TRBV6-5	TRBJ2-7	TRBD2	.	CASSYGTSGLLGEQYF	TGTGCCAGCAGTTACGGGACTAGCGGACTCCTTGGCGAGCAGTACTTC
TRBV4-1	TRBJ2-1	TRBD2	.	CASSLLGGYNEQFF	TGCGCCAGCAGCCTCTTGGGGGGGTACAATGAGCAGTTCTTC
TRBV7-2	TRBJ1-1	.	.	CASSLVEASNTEAFF	TGTGCCAGCAGCTTAGTTGAGGCCAGCAACACTGAAGCTTTCTTT
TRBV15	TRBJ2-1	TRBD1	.	CATSRGDREYNEQFF	TGTGCCACCAGCAGAGGGGACAGGGAGTACAATGAGCAGTTCTTC
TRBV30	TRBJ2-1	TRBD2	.	CAWSVLGSGGNNEQFF	TGTGCCTGGAGTGTACTGGGTAGCGGGGGCAACAATGAGCAGTTCTTC
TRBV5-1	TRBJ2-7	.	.	CASSLSVGTGGWYEQYF	TGCGCCAGCAGCTTGAGTGTGGGCACTGGTGGATGGTACGAGCAGTACTTC
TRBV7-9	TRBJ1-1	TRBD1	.	CASSFGQGAVGTEAFF	TGTGCCAGCAGCTTCGGACAGGGGGCTGTGGGCACTGAAGCTTTCTTT
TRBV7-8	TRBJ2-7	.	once	CASSLRPNFRTALRFSYEQYF	TGTGCCAGCAGCTTACGACCAAACTTCCGGACAGCCTTAAGATTCTCCTACGAGCAGTACTTC
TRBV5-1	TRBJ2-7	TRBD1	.	CASSTRRGQYEQYF	TGCGCCAGCAGCACCCGAAGGGGGCAATACGAGCAGTACTTC
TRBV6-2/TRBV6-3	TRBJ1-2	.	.	CASSIGREVYGYTF	TGTGCCAGCAGCATAGGACGGGAAGTATATGGCTACACCTTC
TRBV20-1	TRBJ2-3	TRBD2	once	CSASTPGLAGLTDTQYF	TGCAGTGCTAGTACGCCGGGACTAGCGGGACTCACAGATACGCAGTATTTT
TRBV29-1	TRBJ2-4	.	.	CSVLNVAKNIQYF	TGCAGCGTTTTAAATGTAGCCAAAAACATTCAGTACTTC
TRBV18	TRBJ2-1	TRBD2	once	CASSPGLAGEWFNEQFF	TGTGCCAGCTCCCCGGGACTAGCGGGAGAGTGGTTCAATGAGCAGTTCTTC
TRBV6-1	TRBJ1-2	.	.	CASSDLRSTGAGGYGYTF	TGTGCCAGCAGTGACTTACGCTCCACGGGTGCCGGGGGTTATGGCTACACCTTC
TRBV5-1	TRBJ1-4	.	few	CASSLDDSHNEKLFF	TGCGCCAGCAGCTTAGATGACAGTCATAATGAAAAACTGTTTTTT
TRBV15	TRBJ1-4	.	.	CATSRAPGATNEKLFF	TGTGCCACCAGCAGAGCTCCAGGGGCAACTAATGAAAAACTGTTTTTT
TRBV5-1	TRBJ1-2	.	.	CASSPTVSISYGYTF	TGCGCCAGCAGCCCTACCGTCTCAATATCGTATGGCTACACCTTC
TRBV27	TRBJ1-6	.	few	CASRTGFNSPLHF	TGTGCCAGCAGGACAGGTTTTAATTCACCCCTCCACTTT
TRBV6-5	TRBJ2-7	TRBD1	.	CASSYSGQGRYEQYF	TGTGCCAGCAGTTACTCGGGACAGGGGCGCTACGAGCAGTACTTC
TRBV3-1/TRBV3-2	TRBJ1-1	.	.	CASSRTGNTEAFF	TGTGCCAGCAGCCGCACAGGGAATACTGAAGCTTTCTTT
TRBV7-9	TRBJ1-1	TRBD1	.	CASSSGTGVEAFF	TGTGCCAGCAGTTCCGGGACAGGGGTGGAAGCTTTCTTT
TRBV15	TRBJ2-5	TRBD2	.	CATSLAGGSETQYF	TGTGCCACCAGTCTAGCGGGGGGGAGTGAGACCCAGTACTTC
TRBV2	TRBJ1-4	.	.	CASSIDRPSTNEKLFF	TGTGCCAGCAGTATTGACAGACCGTCCACTAATGAAAAACTGTTTTTT
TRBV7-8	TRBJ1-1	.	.	CASSRVGGTVNTEAFF	TGTGCCAGCAGCCGCGTGGGGGGAACGGTGAACACTGAAGCTTTCTTT
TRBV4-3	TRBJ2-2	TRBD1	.	CASRRQGRGGELFF	TGCGCCAGCAGACGACAGGGTCGGGGCGGGGAGCTGTTTTTT